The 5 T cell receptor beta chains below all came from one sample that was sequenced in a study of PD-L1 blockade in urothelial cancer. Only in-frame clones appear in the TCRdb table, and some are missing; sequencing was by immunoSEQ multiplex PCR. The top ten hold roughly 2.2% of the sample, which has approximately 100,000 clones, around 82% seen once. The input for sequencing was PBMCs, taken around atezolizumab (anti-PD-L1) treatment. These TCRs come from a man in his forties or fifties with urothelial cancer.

Here the CDR3 reads CASSQIAALGETQYF. CDR3 in DNA: TGCGCCAGCAGCCAAATAGCGGCTCTAGGGGAGACCCAGTACTTC. This chain uses TRBV4-1 with TRBJ2-5; D might be TRBD2 (6 bases). The CDR3 covers 15 residues. V was cut by 2 bases and J by 5 bases, with 15 bases left in between. Germline V gene sequence: CDR1 MGHRA, CDR2 YSYEKL.

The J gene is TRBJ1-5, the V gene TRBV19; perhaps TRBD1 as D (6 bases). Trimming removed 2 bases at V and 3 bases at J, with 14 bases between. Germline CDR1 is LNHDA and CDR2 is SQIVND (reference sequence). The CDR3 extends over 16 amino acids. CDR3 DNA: TGTGCCAGTAGTATAAAGACCCGGGGGGCCAATCAGCCCCAGCATTTT. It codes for CASSIKTRGANQPQHF.

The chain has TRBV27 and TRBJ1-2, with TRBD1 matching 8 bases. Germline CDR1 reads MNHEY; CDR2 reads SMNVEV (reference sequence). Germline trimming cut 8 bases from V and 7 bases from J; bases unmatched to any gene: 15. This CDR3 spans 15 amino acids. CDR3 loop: CASAPIDRGKIGYTF. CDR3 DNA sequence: TGTGCCAGCGCTCCTATCGACAGGGGTAAAATTGGCTACACCTTC.

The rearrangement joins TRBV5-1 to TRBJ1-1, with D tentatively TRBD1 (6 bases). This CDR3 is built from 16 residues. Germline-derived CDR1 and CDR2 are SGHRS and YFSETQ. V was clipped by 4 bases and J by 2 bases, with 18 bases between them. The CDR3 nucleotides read TGCGCCAGCAGCCGCCTCCAGGGGTCCCGAAACACTGAAGCTTTCTTT. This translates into CASSRLQGSRNTEAFF.

CDR3 protein: CAISARSGTGVADTQYF. DNA of the CDR3: TGTGCCATCAGTGCCAGATCCGGGACAGGGGTGGCAGATACGCAGTATTTT. The chain recombines TRBV10-3 with TRBJ2-3, with 10 nucleotides matching TRBD1. J gave up 4 bases and V 4 bases, and 11 bases lay outside the gene matches. Looked up from germline, CDR1 is ENHRY and CDR2 is SYGVKD. The CDR3 length is 17 residues.